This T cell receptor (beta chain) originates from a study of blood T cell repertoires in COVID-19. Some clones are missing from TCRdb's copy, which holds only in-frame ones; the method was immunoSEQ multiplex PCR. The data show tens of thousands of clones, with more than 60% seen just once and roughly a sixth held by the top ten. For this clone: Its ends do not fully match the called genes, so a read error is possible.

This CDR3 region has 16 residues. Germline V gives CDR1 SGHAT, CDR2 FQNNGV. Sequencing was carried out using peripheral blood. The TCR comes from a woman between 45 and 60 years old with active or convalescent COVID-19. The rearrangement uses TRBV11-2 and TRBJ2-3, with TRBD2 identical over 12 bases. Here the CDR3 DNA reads TGTGCCAGCAGCCAAACTAGCGGGAGGCCCACAAATACGCAGTATTTT. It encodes CASSQTSGRPTNTQYF.